These 19 T cell receptor beta chains share one sample of origin, sequenced in a study of T cell repertoires in aging, cancer and after chemotherapy. Peripheral blood genomic DNA, not sorted cells or RNA, was the template. Multiplex touch-down PCR with TRB-A/B primers amplified rearranged V-D-J TRB sequences. Via MiXCR, TCRdb re-called the multiplex PCR reads, giving one row per CDR3 protein. The sample contains about 1,200 distinct CDR3 sequences, under 30% of which appear only once. The sample was blood. These TCRs come from a human donor with a blood cancer.

In this sample, this clonotype is medium-sized. CDR3 amino acids: CASSFRRTDTQYF. CDR3 nucleotides: TGTGCCAGCAGTTTCCGCCGCACAGATACGCAGTATTTT. The chain is built from TRBV27 and TRBJ2-3; D unresolved. This CDR3 region has 13 residues. Germline V CDR1 and CDR2: MNHEY, SMNVEV (reference sequence). The V gene lost 3 bases and the J gene lost 1 base, with 5 bases spanning the gap.

By frequency in the sample, this clonotype is medium-sized (0.01 to 0.1%). The chain links TRBV6-4 to TRBJ2-2, with 7 bases matching TRBD2. The CDR3 covers 14 residues. Germline values: CDR1 MRHNA, CDR2 SNTAGT. The V and J ends lost 8 bases and 2 bases, in that order; junction bases with no gene match: 5. Written as DNA, the CDR3 is TGTGCCAGCCGTGGGGAGGGAAACACCGGGGAGCTGTTTTTT. Its translation is CASRGEGNTGELFF.

The J gene is TRBJ1-6, the V gene TRBV19, with 7 bases matching TRBD1. This CDR3 comprises 17 residues. Losses at the gene ends were 5 bases for V and 5 bases for J; bases not matched to a gene: 12. Per the germline V gene, CDR1 is LNHDA and CDR2 is SQIVND (reference sequence). The CDR3 loop is CASSPSAQGQNNSPLHF. The CDR3 bases are TGTGCCAGTAGTCCCTCTGCCCAGGGACAGAATAATTCACCCCTCCACTTT.

This clonotype was observed a handful of times. The chain is built from TRBV18 and TRBJ1-3, with TRBD1 matching over 7 bases. V dropped 4 bases and J dropped 2; count of bases not matched to a gene: 8. CDR3 length: 16 residues. Germline CDR1 reads KGHSH; CDR2 reads LQKENI. CDR3 DNA: TGTGCCAGCTCACTTCAGACAGGGACCCCTGGAAACACCATATATTTT. It encodes CASSLQTGTPGNTIYF.

This clonotype is labeled as large (0.1 to 1%). This chain connects TRBV11-3 to TRBJ2-2; 8 nucleotides match TRBD2. Losses at the gene ends were 0 bases for V and 1 base for J; bases not matched to a gene: 13. Germline CDR1 reads SGHNT; CDR2 reads YENEEA. The CDR3 sequence is 20 residues long. CDR3 in DNA: TGTGCCAGCAGCTTAGATTCCCCCTGGCGGGGGGCCGGGAACACCGGGGAGCTGTTTTTT. Translation gives CASSLDSPWRGAGNTGELFF.

The chain employs TRBV5-1 and TRBJ2-5, with 8 positions matching TRBD1. The length of the CDR3 is 14 residues. V dropped 3 bases and J dropped 4; count of bases not matched to a gene: 5. Germline V lookup: CDR1 SGHRS, CDR2 YFSETQ. The CDR3 nucleotides are TGCGCCAGCAGCTCAGGACAGGGAACAGAGACCCAGTACTTC. Its translation is CASSSGQGTETQYF.

Regarding this clonotype: A much larger clone differs from this one at a single base, so this may be a read error. The missing conserved phenylalanine or tryptophan at the end of this CDR3 makes a read error likely. The chain uses TRBV10-3 and TRBJ2-1, with 9 positions matching TRBD1. In germline, CDR1 is ENHRY, CDR2 SYGVKD. The CDR3 loop spans 15 amino acids. V lost 4 bases and J lost 5; bases outside the gene matches: 6. CDR3 in amino acids: CAISARTGVDNEQFY. The CDR3 DNA is TGTGCCATCAGTGCCAGGACAGGGGTTGACAATGAGCAGTTCTAC.

This clonotype was observed once. This may be a read error: a much more frequent sequence differs by one nucleotide. CDR3 nucleotides: TGCAGAGCCGCCGGGACTAGCTTCGACGAGCAGTACTTC. Amino acids: CRAAGTSFDEQYF. The chain combines TRBV29-1 with TRBJ2-7, with 9 positions matching TRBD2. The CDR3 runs 13 residues. Germline-derived CDR1 and CDR2 are SQVTM and ANQGSEA.

This clonotype qualifies as medium-sized. The CDR3, as DNA: TGTGCCAGCTCACCCGGACAAAGCTCTGGGGCCAACGTCCTGACTTTC. This sequence encodes CASSPGQSSGANVLTF. This chain links TRBV18 with TRBJ2-6; D is possibly TRBD1 (5 bases). Germline CDR1 reads KGHSH; CDR2 reads LQKENI. The V end lost 3 bases, the J end lost 0 bases, and 9 bases lay between the germline ends. The CDR3 is 16 amino acids. The complete variable domain, with remaining parts taken from reference TRBV18 and TRBJ2-6, reads NAGVMQNPRHLVRRRGQEARLRCSPMKGHSHVYWYRQLPEEGLKFMVYLQKENIIDESGMPKERFSAEFPKEGPSILRIQQVVRGDSAAYFCASSPGQSSGANVLTFGAGSRLTVL.

This clonotype is termed medium-sized. V gene TRBV19 combines with J gene TRBJ2-3, with D perhaps assigned TRBD1 or TRBD2 (5 bases each). V shed 5 bases and J shed 3 bases, with 12 bases lying between them. Per germline, CDR1 LNHDA and CDR2 SQIVND (reference sequence). The CDR3 totals 14 residues. CDR3 coding DNA: TGTGCCAGTAGTTTCCCCGGGACGACAGATACGCAGTATTTT. Amino acid sequence: CASSFPGTTDTQYF.

The rearrangement uses TRBV6-2 or TRBV6-3 and TRBJ2-7; TRBD1 is a possible D gene (5 bases). CDR3 length: 16 amino acids. V was cut by 3 bases and J by 2 bases, with 17 bases left in between. Per the germline V gene, CDR1 is MNHEY and CDR2 is SVGEGT. This CDR3 is CASSYRQSYAPYEQYF. Here the CDR3 DNA reads TGTGCCAGCAGTTATCGACAGTCCTACGCCCCCTACGAGCAGTACTTC.

This clonotype is categorized as medium-sized (0.01 to 0.1%). This chain joins TRBV18 and TRBJ2-3; unclear D gene. V lost 5 bases, J lost 2 bases, and 2 bases lay in between. The germline gives CDR1 KGHSH, CDR2 LQKENI. The CDR3 has 11 residues. The CDR3 DNA is TGTGCCAGCTCATCCACAGATACGCAGTATTTT. Protein sequence: CASSSTDTQYF.

This clonotype is classed as medium-sized. The chain recombines TRBV18 with TRBJ2-5; D is unresolved. CDR1 and CDR2 (germline): KGHSH, LQKENI. The V end lost 0 bases, the J end lost 3 bases, and 8 bases lay between the germline ends. The CDR3 is made up of 14 amino acids. The CDR3 sequence: CASSPPNGEETQYF. The CDR3 DNA is TGTGCCAGCTCACCACCTAATGGCGAAGAGACCCAGTACTTC.

The chain employs TRBV11-2 and TRBJ1-1; 7 nucleotides agree with TRBD1. Trimming cost V 1 base and J 8 bases; bases outside gene matches: 4. The V gene's germline CDR1 is SGHAT and CDR2 FQNNGV. This CDR3 has 13 residues. The CDR3 nucleotides are TGTGCCAGCAGCTTAGTTCAGGGGGGGGAAGCTTTCTTT. Translating gives CASSLVQGGEAFF.

This clonotype is termed large. The gene calls are TRBV6-6 and TRBJ1-1; possible D gene TRBD1, 6 bases. The CDR3 sequence is 14 residues long. Germline CDR1 MNHNY, CDR2 SVGAGI (reference sequence). Trimming stripped 1 base from V and 8 bases from J, with 14 bases between. CDR3 nucleotide sequence: TGTGCCAGCAGTTACTTTGGACAGCAGGGGGAAGCTTTCTTT. Translation: CASSYFGQQGEAFF.

V and J are TRBV24-1 and TRBJ1-5; no clear D gene. The CDR3 is 14 residues long. Trimming took off 2 bases at V and 1 base at J, with 5 bases between the two ends. Germline assignment: CDR1 KGHDR and CDR2 SFDVKD. In DNA, the CDR3 is TGTGCCACCAGTGATTCGTGGAGCAATCAGCCCCAGCATTTT. Its translation is CATSDSWSNQPQHF.

J is TRBJ2-2 and V is TRBV5-1; D ambiguous. Near its end, the DNA agrees better with TRBJ1-1, so the J call may be wrong. The CDR3 has 13 amino acids. Germline V CDR1 and CDR2: SGHRS, YFSETQ. CDR3 sequence: CASSDNLGTEAFF. The CDR3 region has the DNA TGCGCCAGCAGTGACAACCTCGGGACTGAAGCTTTCTTT.

The chain joins TRBV12-3 or TRBV12-4 to TRBJ2-7, with unresolved D. With 3 bases removed from V and 7 bases from J, the gap between germline ends came to 7 bases. CDR3 length: 11 amino acids. The CDR3 region has the DNA TGTGCCAGCAGTTTGGTGGAGGAGCAGTACTTC. Translating gives CASSLVEEQYF.

Relative to its sample, this clonotype is medium-sized. The rearrangement joins TRBV6-5 to TRBJ2-7; 7 nucleotides match TRBD1. J was trimmed by 7 bases and V by 5 bases; bases with no gene match: 5. The CDR3 extends over 12 amino acids. CDR1 is MNHEY and CDR2 is SVGAGI in the germline V gene. In DNA form, the CDR3 reads TGTGCCAGCAGTACAGGGGCTAGGGAGCAGTACTTC. Its translation is CASSTGAREQYF.